Below, 32 T cell receptor beta chains from the same sample are listed, as sequenced in a study of T cell responses to AZD1222 COVID-19 vaccine. TCRdb's copy holds only in-frame clones and misses some; the assay was immunoSEQ multiplex PCR. The sample records 110,000 to 150,000 clones, more than 75% being singletons. Sequencing used peripheral blood, obtained 28 days after the second AZD1222 dose. All receptors derive from an adult who received the AZD1222 COVID-19 vaccine.

V and J are TRBV7-9 and TRBJ1-2; D is uncertain. V gave up 5 bases and J gave up 6 bases, with 13 bases separating them. CDR3 size: 13 residues. The germline V gene encodes CDR1 SEHNR and CDR2 FQNEAQ (reference sequence). CDR3 coding DNA: TGTGCCAGCAGCGATTCCCGTTGGGATGGCTACACCTTC. Protein sequence: CASSDSRWDGYTF.

The chain employs TRBV11-3 and TRBJ2-1; 10 bases agree with TRBD1. This CDR3 spans 15 amino acids. The germline V gene has CDR1 SGHNT and CDR2 YENEEA. The V gene end was trimmed by 5 bases and the J gene end by 6 bases; junction bases not matched to a gene: 7. The CDR3 sequence: CASSQGGTGVNEQFF. The CDR3 nucleotides read TGTGCCAGCAGCCAGGGTGGGACAGGGGTCAATGAGCAGTTCTTC.

The chain carries TRBV7-2 and TRBJ2-1; no clear D gene. V shed 10 bases and J shed 0 bases, with 10 bases lying between them. The germline V gene has CDR1 SGHTA and CDR2 FQGNSA. The CDR3 totals 13 residues. As DNA, the CDR3 is TGTGCCACCTCGTCAAGCTCCTACAATGAGCAGTTCTTC. It yields the protein CATSSSSYNEQFF.

The chain is built from TRBV11-2 and TRBJ2-3; tentative D call: TRBD1 (5 bases). The CDR3 has 12 residues. Germline assignment: CDR1 SGHAT and CDR2 FQNNGV. Trimming shortened V by 6 bases and J by 8 bases, and 12 bases separated the two germline ends. The CDR3: CASSSLGVTQYF. CDR3 sequence (DNA): TGTGCCAGCAGTTCTCTAGGGGTTACGCAGTATTTT.

The chain has TRBV19 and TRBJ1-2; no reliable D call. Germline V gene lookup returns CDR1 LNHDA and CDR2 SQIVND (reference sequence). Between the trimmed V and J ends, which lost 4 bases and 6 bases, there was a span of 12 bases. The CDR3 is 13 residues long. CDR3 coding DNA: TGTGCCAGTAGTACTGGGTTTAGGGATGGCTACACCTTC. It codes for CASSTGFRDGYTF.

The chain has TRBV12-3 or TRBV12-4 and TRBJ1-1; 7 bases agree with TRBD1. The trim removed 4 bases at V and 6 bases at J, leaving 5 bases unmatched. This CDR3 spans 13 amino acids. In DNA form, the CDR3 reads TGTGCCAGCAGTTCGACAGGGTACGCTGAAGCTTTCTTT. This codes for CASSSTGYAEAFF.

Only one count was recorded for this clone. The chain employs TRBV7-3 and TRBJ2-1; the match to TRBD1 covers 8 bases. Per germline, CDR1 SGHTA and CDR2 FQGTGA. J was trimmed by 3 bases and V by 5 bases; bases with no gene match: 6. This CDR3 is built from 15 residues. CDR3 sequence: CASSETGGIYNEQFF. In DNA, the CDR3 is TGTGCCAGCAGCGAAACAGGGGGGATCTACAATGAGCAGTTCTTC.

The gene calls are TRBV3-1 (or the pseudogene TRBV3-2) and TRBJ1-2; D call uncertain. The CDR3 loop spans 12 amino acids. The V end lost 2 bases, the J end lost 10 bases, and 11 bases lay between the germline ends. CDR1 is LGHDT, CDR2 YNNKEL, per germline (reference sequence). CDR3 DNA sequence: TGTGCCAGCAGCCAAAGGACGCGTTTCTACACCTTC. Translating it yields CASSQRTRFYTF.

This chain uses TRBV5-4 with TRBJ2-1; TRBD1 matches at 8 bases. From germline, CDR1 is SGHNT and CDR2 YYREEE (reference sequence). The junction had 7 bases not matched to a gene; V was cut back by 2 bases and J by 9 bases. The CDR3 runs to 14 residues. CDR3 DNA: TGTGCCAGCAGCTTTTGGGACAGGTGGTCTGAGCAGTTCTTC. Its translation is CASSFWDRWSEQFF.

V gene TRBV27 combines with J gene TRBJ2-4; D possibly uses TRBD1 or TRBD2 (5 bases each). The CDR3 length is 13 residues. Trimming pared 6 bases from V and 9 bases from J, leaving 15 bases between. The germline gives CDR1 MNHEY, CDR2 SMNVEV (reference sequence). The chain's CDR3 is CASSWDLQSIQYF. CDR3 bases: TGTGCCAGCAGCTGGGACCTCCAGAGCATTCAGTACTTC.

This rearrangement joins TRBV3-1 (or the pseudogene TRBV3-2) to TRBJ2-6; no reliable D call. Trimming took 6 bases from V and 4 from J, leaving 10 bases between them. Germline V CDR1 and CDR2: LGHDT, YNNKEL (reference sequence). The CDR3 is 14 residues long. The CDR3 loop reads CASSREAGANVLTF. The CDR3 coding sequence is TGTGCCAGCAGTCGCGAGGCAGGGGCCAACGTCCTGACTTTC.

The CDR3, as DNA: TGTGCCAGCAGCTTGGATGGGACTAGCGGGTGGAGCTCCTACAATGAGCAGTTCTTC. It specifies CASSLDGTSGWSSYNEQFF. The J gene is TRBJ2-1, the V gene TRBV5-4; 12 bases map to TRBD2. Germline V CDR1 and CDR2: SGHNT, YYREEE (reference sequence). Germline trimming cut 0 bases from V and 0 bases from J; bases unmatched to any gene: 7. The CDR3 sequence is 19 residues long.

The chain recombines TRBV11-2 with TRBJ1-2; the D is unclear. V was shortened by 5 bases and J by 1 base, with 5 bases between the two germline ends. Germline lookup yields CDR1 SGHAT and CDR2 FQNNGV. This CDR3 spans 12 amino acids. This CDR3 is CASSVRNYGYTF. CDR3 in DNA: TGTGCCAGCAGCGTCCGTAACTATGGCTACACCTTC.

The chain couples TRBV19 to TRBJ2-2; D may be TRBD2 (6 bases). The V end lost 5 bases, the J end lost 4 bases, and 14 bases lay between the germline ends. The CDR3 sequence is 15 residues long. Germline CDR1 and CDR2: LNHDA and SQIVND (reference sequence). The CDR3 DNA follows: TGTGCCAGTAGTCATATCGGGAGTAGCACCGGGGAGCTGTTTTTT. Protein product: CASSHIGSSTGELFF.

The chain combines TRBV30 with TRBJ2-7, with D perhaps matching TRBD1 (5 bases). CDR3 length equals 13 residues. V dropped 0 bases and J dropped 0 bases, with 6 bases sitting between them. Germline CDR1 GTSNPN, CDR2 SVGIG (reference sequence). DNA for the CDR3: TGTGCCTGGAGTGTGGGGCCCTCCTACGAGCAGTACTTC. It yields the protein CAWSVGPSYEQYF.

V is TRBV3-1 (or the pseudogene TRBV3-2) and J is TRBJ1-1, with TRBD1 identical over 8 bases. Germline V CDR1 and CDR2: LGHDT, YNNKEL (reference sequence). J gave up 0 bases and V 4 bases, and 4 bases lay outside the gene matches. The CDR3 spans 15 residues. This chain's CDR3 is CASSPQGQVNTEAFF. The CDR3 DNA reads as TGTGCCAGCAGCCCCCAGGGACAGGTGAACACTGAAGCTTTCTTT.

This chain uses TRBV6-5 with TRBJ1-3; D gene unclear. V lost 0 bases and J 1 base, leaving 10 bases between the germline ends. The CDR3 covers 16 residues. Germline CDR1 MNHEY, CDR2 SVGAGI. The CDR3 nucleotides are TGTGCCAGCAGTTACTCCTCCCGGGGATCTGGAAACACCATATATTTT. It is translated as CASSYSSRGSGNTIYF.

J is TRBJ1-1 and V is TRBV7-8; 7 bases agree with TRBD1. J was trimmed by 7 bases and V by 5 bases; bases with no gene match: 16. The germline V gene encodes CDR1 SGHVS and CDR2 FQNEAQ. The CDR3 consists of 16 residues. Here the CDR3 reads CASSIRFDRASGEAFF. For the CDR3, the DNA is TGTGCCAGCAGCATAAGATTCGACAGGGCGAGTGGTGAAGCTTTCTTT. Based on the CDR3 plus reference TRBV7-8 and TRBJ1-1, the full variable domain is GAGVSQSPRYKVAKRGQDVALRCDPISGHVSLFWYQQALGQGPEFLTYFQNEAQLDKSGLPSDRFFAERPEGSVSTLKIQRTQQEDSAVYLCASSIRFDRASGEAFFGQGTRLTVV.

The chain recombines TRBV2 with TRBJ2-7; D uncertain. With 8 bases removed from V and 6 bases from J, the gap between germline ends came to 14 bases. Germline values: CDR1 SNHLY, CDR2 FYNNEI. The CDR3 consists of 12 residues. As DNA, the CDR3 is TGTGCCAGCGGTGTAGAGGTGGGCGAGCAGTACTTC. Its translation is CASGVEVGEQYF.

The V call is TRBV27, the J call TRBJ1-5; D is perhaps TRBD1 (6 bases). V lost 5 bases, J lost 7 bases, and 12 bases lay in between. The CDR3 totals 13 residues. Per germline, CDR1 MNHEY and CDR2 SMNVEV (reference sequence). CDR3 region: CASSPQGQQPQHF. The CDR3, as DNA: TGTGCCAGCAGTCCACAGGGCCAGCAGCCCCAGCATTTT.

This sequence joins TRBV19 and TRBJ2-3; D gene ambiguous. V lost 5 bases, J lost 2 bases, and 8 bases lay in between. Germline V gives CDR1 LNHDA, CDR2 SQIVND (reference sequence). The CDR3 has 13 amino acids. In nucleotides, the CDR3 is TGTGCCAGTAGTCCACGGGTCACAGATACGCAGTATTTT. The encoded protein is CASSPRVTDTQYF. The complete variable domain, with remaining parts taken from reference TRBV19 and TRBJ2-3, reads DGGITQSPKYLFRKEGQNVTLSCEQNLNHDAMYWYRQDPGQGLRLIYYSQIVNDFQKGDIAEGYSVSREKKESFPLTVTSAQKNPTAFYLCASSPRVTDTQYFGPGTRLTVL.

V is TRBV19 and J is TRBJ2-2; D may be TRBD2 (6 bases). This CDR3 region has 15 residues. The germline gives CDR1 LNHDA, CDR2 SQIVND (reference sequence). Trimming stripped 10 bases from V and 5 bases from J, with 20 bases between. CDR3 region: CATTPRAGRTGELFF. For the CDR3, the DNA is TGTGCCACTACTCCCCGGGCAGGGAGGACCGGGGAGCTGTTTTTT.

The chain links TRBV2 to TRBJ2-4; D gene unclear. V gave up 8 bases and J gave up 5 bases, with 4 bases separating them. The CDR3 totals 10 residues. The germline gives CDR1 SNHLY, CDR2 FYNNEI. The CDR3 bases are TGTGCCAGCGGGGAAAACATTCAGTACTTC. It translates to CASGENIQYF. Combining the CDR3 with reference TRBV2 and TRBJ2-4 gives the whole variable domain EPEVTQTPSHQVTQMGQEVILRCVPISNHLYFYWYRQILGQKVEFLVSFYNNEISEKSEIFDDQFSVERPDGSNFTLKIRSTKLEDSAMYFCASGENIQYFGAGTRLSVL.

To note about this clone: This same CDR3 is encoded by further DNA sequences in the sample. The chain employs TRBV14 and TRBJ2-7; D is ambiguous. CDR1 is SGHDN, CDR2 FVKESK, per germline. V was cut by 4 bases and J by 3 bases, with 7 bases left in between. The CDR3 spans 12 residues. The CDR3 sequence is CASSPANYEQYF. CDR3 in DNA: TGTGCCAGCAGCCCCGCTAACTACGAGCAGTACTTC. The whole variable domain, remainder taken from reference TRBV14 and TRBJ2-7, is EAGVTQFPSHSVIEKGQTVTLRCDPISGHDNLYWYRRVMGKEIKFLLHFVKESKQDESGMPNNRFLAERTGGTYSTLKVQPAELEDSGVYFCASSPANYEQYFGPGTRLTVT.

The rearrangement uses TRBV3-1 (or the pseudogene TRBV3-2) and TRBJ1-1; 8 bases are shared with TRBD1. Germline CDR1 LGHDT, CDR2 YNNKEL (reference sequence). This CDR3 region has 14 residues. Unmatched junction bases numbered 4, after V lost 3 bases and J lost 4 bases. CDR3 DNA sequence: TGTGCCAGCAGCCAGGCTACAGGGGGCACTGAAGCTTTCTTT. Encoded protein: CASSQATGGTEAFF.

The chain joins TRBV5-1 to TRBJ1-3; no reliable D call. The V gene lost 0 bases and the J gene lost 1 base, with 11 bases spanning the gap. CDR3 length: 16 residues. Germline CDR1 reads SGHRS; CDR2 reads YFSETQ. CDR3 in DNA: TGCGCCAGCAGCTTGGGACCAGTTTCTTCTGGAAACACCATATATTTT. Protein product: CASSLGPVSSGNTIYF. Together with reference TRBV5-1 and TRBJ1-3, the CDR3 gives the full variable domain: KAGVTQTPRYLIKTRGQQVTLSCSPISGHRSVSWYQQTPGQGLQFLFEYFSETQRNKGNFPGRFSGRQFSNSRSEMNVSTLELGDSALYLCASSLGPVSSGNTIYFGEGSWLTVV.

V usage is TRBV18 and J usage is TRBJ2-3, with TRBD1 identical over 7 bases. Germline trimming cut 1 base from V and 6 bases from J; bases unmatched to any gene: 4. This CDR3 spans 14 amino acids. Germline V CDR1 and CDR2: KGHSH, LQKENI. Here the CDR3 reads CASSPQGAGDTQYF. Here the CDR3 DNA reads TGTGCCAGCTCACCACAGGGGGCCGGGGATACGCAGTATTTT.

The rearrangement joins TRBV6-5 to TRBJ1-2; maybe TRBD1 (5 bases). The CDR3 is 14 residues long. V lost 2 bases to trimming and J lost 7 bases, with 14 bases between them. CDR1 and CDR2 from the germline V gene are MNHEY and SVGAGI. DNA for the CDR3: TGTGCCAGCAGTTACGGGGGGGGACGCTCTGGCTACACCTTC. It specifies CASSYGGGRSGYTF.

The chain has TRBV28 and TRBJ1-6; 8 nucleotides agree with TRBD1. The CDR3 consists of 16 residues. Losses at the gene ends were 8 bases for V and 10 bases for J; bases not matched to a gene: 16. CDR1 MDHEN and CDR2 SYDVKM come from the germline V gene. CDR3 bases: TGTGCCAGCTTGGGGGCCCCGCTCAGGGGGCGGTCACCCCTCCACTTT. Its protein is CASLGAPLRGRSPLHF.

This clone appeared a few times. No conserved phenylalanine or tryptophan is present at the end of the CDR3, so a read error is the likely explanation. The limits of the CDR3 on the DNA are not certain, so only TCRdb's listed CDR3 is given. The gene calls are TRBV9 and TRBJ1-5. The CDR3 comprises 9 residues, both ends counted. Germline V gene lookup returns CDR1 SGDLS and CDR2 YYNGEE. CDR3 in amino acids: CASSVEVFT.

J is TRBJ2-6 and V is TRBV5-1, with D unclear. Trimming pared 0 bases from V and 2 bases from J, leaving 6 bases between. From germline, CDR1 is SGHRS and CDR2 YFSETQ. This CDR3 has 15 residues. Here the CDR3 reads CASSLGSPGANVLTF. CDR3 coding DNA: TGCGCCAGCAGCTTGGGCTCGCCTGGGGCCAACGTCCTGACTTTC.

V and J are TRBV7-3 and TRBJ2-6; possibly TRBD1 for D (5 bases). Germline V gives CDR1 SGHTA, CDR2 FQGTGA. Deletions cut 2 bases from V and 2 bases from J, with 10 bases between. The CDR3 has 16 residues. The CDR3 DNA reads as TGTGCCAGCAGCTTAGATGGGGCGCCTGGGGCCAACGTCCTGACTTTC. Translated: CASSLDGAPGANVLTF.